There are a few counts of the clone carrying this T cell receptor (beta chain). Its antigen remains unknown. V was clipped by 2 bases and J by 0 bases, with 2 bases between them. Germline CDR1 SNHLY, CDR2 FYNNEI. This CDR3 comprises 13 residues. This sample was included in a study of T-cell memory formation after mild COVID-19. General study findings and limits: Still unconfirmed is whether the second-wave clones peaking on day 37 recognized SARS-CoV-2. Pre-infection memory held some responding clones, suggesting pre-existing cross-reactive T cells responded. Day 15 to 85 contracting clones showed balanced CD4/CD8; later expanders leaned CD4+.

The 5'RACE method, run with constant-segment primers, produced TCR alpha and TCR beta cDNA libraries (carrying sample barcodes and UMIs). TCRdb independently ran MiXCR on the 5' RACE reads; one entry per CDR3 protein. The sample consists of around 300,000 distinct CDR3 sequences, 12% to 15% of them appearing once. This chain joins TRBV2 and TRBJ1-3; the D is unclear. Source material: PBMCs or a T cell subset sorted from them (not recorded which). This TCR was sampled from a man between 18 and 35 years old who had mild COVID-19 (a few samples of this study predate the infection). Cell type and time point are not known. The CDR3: CASSENSGNTIYF. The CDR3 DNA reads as TGTGCCAGCAGTGAAAACTCTGGAAACACCATATATTTT. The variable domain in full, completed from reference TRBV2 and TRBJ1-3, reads EPEVTQTPSHQVTQMGQEVILRCVPISNHLYFYWYRQILGQKVEFLVSFYNNEISEKSEIFDDQFSVERPDGSNFTLKIRSTKLEDSAMYFCASSENSGNTIYFGEGSWLTVV.